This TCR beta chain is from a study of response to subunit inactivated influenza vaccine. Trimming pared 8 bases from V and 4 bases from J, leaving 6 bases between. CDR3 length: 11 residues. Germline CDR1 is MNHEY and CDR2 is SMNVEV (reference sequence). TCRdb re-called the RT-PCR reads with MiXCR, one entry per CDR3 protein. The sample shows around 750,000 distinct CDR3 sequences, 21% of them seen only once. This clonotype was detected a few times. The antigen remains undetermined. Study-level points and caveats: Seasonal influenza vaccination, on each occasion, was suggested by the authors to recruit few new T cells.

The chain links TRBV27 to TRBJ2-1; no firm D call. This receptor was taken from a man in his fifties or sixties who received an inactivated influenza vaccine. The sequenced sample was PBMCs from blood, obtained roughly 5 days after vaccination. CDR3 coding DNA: TGTGCCAGCGGGCATTACAATGAGCAGTTCTTC. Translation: CASGHYNEQFF.